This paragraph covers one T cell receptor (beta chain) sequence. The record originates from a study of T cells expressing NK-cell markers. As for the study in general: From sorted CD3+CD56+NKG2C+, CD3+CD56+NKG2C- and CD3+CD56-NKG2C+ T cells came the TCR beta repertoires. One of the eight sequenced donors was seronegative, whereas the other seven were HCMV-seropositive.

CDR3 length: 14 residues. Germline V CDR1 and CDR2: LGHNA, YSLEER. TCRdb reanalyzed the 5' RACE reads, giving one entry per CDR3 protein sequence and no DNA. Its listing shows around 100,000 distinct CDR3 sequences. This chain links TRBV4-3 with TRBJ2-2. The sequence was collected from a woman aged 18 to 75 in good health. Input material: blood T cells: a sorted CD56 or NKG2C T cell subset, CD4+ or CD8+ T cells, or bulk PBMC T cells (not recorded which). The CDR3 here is CASSQDLMGGELFF.